One sample yielded the 27 T cell receptor beta chains listed below, sequenced in a study of cytomegalovirus exposure and HLA in healthy donors. A multiplex PCR was run with 60 Vbeta primers and 13 Jbeta primers. Produced via immunoSEQ multiplex PCR; TCRdb's table is partial and in-frame only. This sample's table reports over 200,000 clones. Sequencing was done on a sample of PBMCs. All receptors come from a woman under 40 in good health and CMV-seropositive.

J is TRBJ1-2 and V is TRBV28; 7 nucleotides agree with TRBD1. The CDR3 spans 12 residues. The V gene end was trimmed by 6 bases and the J gene end by 8 bases; junction bases not matched to a gene: 6. CDR1 MDHEN and CDR2 SYDVKM come from the germline V gene. The CDR3 DNA is TGTGCCAGCAGCACAGGGGAGCGGGGCTACACCTTC. It encodes CASSTGERGYTF.

This sequence joins TRBV19 and TRBJ2-3; the D gene is possibly TRBD2 (5 bases). The CDR3 contains 18 residues. Trimming stripped 4 bases from V and 2 bases from J, with 22 bases between. Germline CDR1 and CDR2: LNHDA and SQIVND (reference sequence). The CDR3 DNA sequence: TGTGCCAGTAGTACCCCTTTACGAGGGTTCTCCCCCACAGATACGCAGTATTTT. Translating it yields CASSTPLRGFSPTDTQYF.

V and J are TRBV18 and TRBJ2-1; D is unclear. This CDR3 region has 15 residues. Germline V gene sequence: CDR1 KGHSH, CDR2 LQKENI. Trimming stripped 3 bases from V and 0 bases from J, with 9 bases between. This CDR3 is CASSPTRSSYNEQFF. In DNA form, the CDR3 reads TGTGCCAGCTCACCGACTCGGAGCTCCTACAATGAGCAGTTCTTC.

As concerns this clone: Compared with germline, one end of the junction differs, possibly owing to a read error. The V gene is TRBV7-8, the J gene TRBJ2-1; 9 nucleotides line up with TRBD2. Germline loops: CDR1 SGHVS, CDR2 FQNEAQ. The CDR3 is made up of 13 amino acids. The CDR3 protein is CASSLGREGLGLF. Written as DNA, the CDR3 is TGTGCCAGCAGCTTAGGGCGGGAGGGCCTCGGGCTCTTC.

The CDR3 spells CASSLQGKSGEAFF. The CDR3 DNA sequence: TGCGCCAGCAGCCTTCAGGGTAAATCAGGTGAAGCTTTCTTT. The gene calls are TRBV5-1 and TRBJ1-1; D might be TRBD1 (5 bases). Germline V CDR1 and CDR2: SGHRS, YFSETQ. V lost 4 bases, J lost 7 bases, and 17 bases lay in between. The CDR3 length is 14 residues.

The chain recombines TRBV6-6 with TRBJ2-7; 14 nucleotides align to TRBD2. The junction had 8 bases not matched to a gene; V was cut back by 7 bases and J by 3 bases. This CDR3 contains 16 residues. Germline CDR1 is MNHNY and CDR2 is SVGAGI (reference sequence). The CDR3 loop reads CASTLTGTSGSYEQYF. Here the CDR3 DNA reads TGTGCCAGCACCCTTACCGGGACTAGCGGGAGCTACGAGCAGTACTTC.

This rearrangement joins TRBV10-2 to TRBJ2-5; tentative D call: TRBD2 (6 bases). The DNA end is a closer match to TRBJ2-7, so the J assignment may be wrong. CDR1 is WSHSY, CDR2 SAAADI, per germline. The CDR3 runs 17 residues. CDR3 nucleotide sequence: TGCGCCAGCAGTGACGATGCTTGGGGGGTCCCTTACTACGAGCAGTACTTC. It codes for CASSDDAWGVPYYEQYF.

The chain joins TRBV7-2 to TRBJ2-5; D is possibly TRBD2 (6 bases). The closer fit of TRBJ2-7 to the DNA end suggests the J call may be wrong. Germline CDR1 and CDR2: SGHTA and FQGNSA. The CDR3 runs to 17 residues. The CDR3 DNA is TGTGCCAGCAGTTCCGAGAACCCAACGGGAGTCGGTCACGAGCAGTACTTC. Residues: CASSSENPTGVGHEQYF.

The chain has TRBV9 and TRBJ2-2; 9 nucleotides agree with TRBD1. Trimming took 0 bases from V and 3 from J; bases not matched to a gene: 3. The CDR3 length is 16 residues. Germline V gives CDR1 SGDLS, CDR2 YYNGEE. As DNA, the CDR3 is TGTGCCAGCAGCGTAGTCGGGACAGGGCACACCGGGGAGCTGTTTTTT. Its translation is CASSVVGTGHTGELFF.

The chain carries TRBV19 and TRBJ1-2; D is unresolved. There are 11 residues in the CDR3. Trimming took 4 bases from V and 6 from J, leaving 6 bases between them. The germline gives CDR1 LNHDA, CDR2 SQIVND (reference sequence). CDR3 residues: CASSTKHGYTF. The CDR3 coding sequence is TGTGCCAGTAGTACTAAACATGGCTACACCTTC.

The V and J genes are TRBV30 and TRBJ1-2; no clear D. V was cut by 2 bases and J by 4 bases, with 11 bases left in between. CDR3 length: 13 amino acids. Germline loops: CDR1 GTSNPN, CDR2 SVGIG (reference sequence). The CDR3 reads CAWSPPHLYGYTF. The CDR3 nucleotides are TGTGCCTGGAGTCCTCCACACCTCTATGGCTACACCTTC. The whole variable domain, remainder taken from reference TRBV30 and TRBJ1-2, is SQTIHQWPATLVQPVGSPLSLECTVEGTSNPNLYWYRQAAGRGLQLLFYSVGIGQISSEVPQNLSASRPQDRQFILSSKKLLLSDSGFYLCAWSPPHLYGYTFGSGTRLTVV.

The J gene is TRBJ2-7, the V gene TRBV19; D possibly corresponds to TRBD2 (6 bases). Per germline, CDR1 LNHDA and CDR2 SQIVND (reference sequence). The V gene lost 3 bases and the J gene lost 0 bases, with 12 bases spanning the gap. The CDR3 spans 15 residues. Written as DNA, the CDR3 is TGTGCCAGTAGTATCTCTGGGAGGTCCTCCTACGAGCAGTACTTC. Its protein product is CASSISGRSSYEQYF.

V usage is TRBV7-2 and J usage is TRBJ1-5; weak D call: TRBD1 (6 bases). The CDR3 spans 15 residues. Trimming removed 2 bases from V and 7 bases from J, with 15 bases in between. Per the germline V gene, CDR1 is SGHTA and CDR2 is FQGNSA. CDR3 protein: CASSLSNLRGQPQHF. The CDR3, as DNA: TGTGCCAGCAGCTTATCAAACCTTAGGGGGCAGCCCCAGCATTTT.

Regarding this clone: The sample holds other DNA sequences that translate to the same CDR3. This chain joins TRBV5-1 and TRBJ2-5; 9 nucleotides line up with TRBD1. The CDR3 spans 14 residues. J was trimmed by 2 bases and V by 3 bases; bases with no gene match: 2. Germline CDR1 is SGHRS and CDR2 is YFSETQ. CDR3 nucleotides: TGCGCCAGCAGCTCGACAGGGGGACAAGAGACCCAGTACTTC. This encodes CASSSTGGQETQYF. Drawing the rest from reference TRBV5-1 and TRBJ2-5, the complete variable domain is KAGVTQTPRYLIKTRGQQVTLSCSPISGHRSVSWYQQTPGQGLQFLFEYFSETQRNKGNFPGRFSGRQFSNSRSEMNVSTLELGDSALYLCASSSTGGQETQYFGPGTRLLVL.

V gene TRBV6-5 combines with J gene TRBJ2-5; 10 nucleotides match TRBD1. The J call is doubtful: the DNA matches TRBJ2-7 better. This CDR3 spans 15 amino acids. CDR1 MNHEY and CDR2 SVGAGI come from the germline V gene. This CDR3 is CASTQPGQGTYEQYF. Written as DNA, the CDR3 is TGTGCCAGCACTCAACCGGGACAGGGGACCTACGAGCAGTACTTC.

The CDR3 protein is CASRFNRDHYGYTF. The CDR3 nucleotides read TGTGCCAGCAGGTTTAACAGGGACCACTATGGCTACACCTTC. The chain couples TRBV28 to TRBJ1-2, with a possible D match to TRBD1 (6 bases). The CDR3 loop spans 14 amino acids. Trimming cost V 6 bases and J 3 bases, with 14 bases left between them. CDR1 MDHEN and CDR2 SYDVKM come from the germline V gene.

The chain carries TRBV28 and TRBJ2-6; D is undetermined. The CDR3 contains 13 residues. The germline V gene has CDR1 MDHEN and CDR2 SYDVKM. The germline V and J ends were trimmed by 10 bases and 4 bases, with 11 bases remaining between them. The CDR3: CAIQTRGANVLTF. The DNA for the CDR3 is TGTGCCATTCAAACCAGGGGGGCCAACGTCCTGACTTTC.

The CDR3 spells CASSSTASSYEQYF. The CDR3 DNA sequence: TGTGCCAGCAGCTCGACAGCGTCCTCCTACGAGCAGTACTTC. V and J are TRBV5-4 and TRBJ2-7; D is perhaps TRBD1 (5 bases). The CDR3 loop spans 14 amino acids. Germline V gives CDR1 SGHNT, CDR2 YYREEE (reference sequence). Trimming cost V 3 bases and J 0 bases, with 10 bases left between them.

The chain carries TRBV6-5 and TRBJ2-5, with TRBD1 identical over 7 bases. The V gene's germline CDR1 is MNHEY and CDR2 SVGAGI. V lost 2 bases and J lost 3; bases outside the gene matches: 9. The CDR3 contains 16 residues. The CDR3 loop reads CASSYLLQQGKETQYF. The DNA of the CDR3 is TGTGCCAGCAGTTACCTTTTACAACAGGGGAAAGAGACCCAGTACTTC.

The genes are TRBV30 and TRBJ1-2, with TRBD1 identical over 9 bases. The CDR3 has 16 amino acids. Germline V CDR1 and CDR2: GTSNPN, SVGIG (reference sequence). Unmatched junction bases numbered 9, after V lost 3 bases and J lost 1 base. The CDR3 region has the DNA TGTGCCTGGAGAGTAGCACAGGGGGCGCGTAACTATGGCTACACCTTC. Translated: CAWRVAQGARNYGYTF.

This sequence joins TRBV18 and TRBJ2-7; 12 nucleotides line up with TRBD1. V shed 3 bases and J 5 bases; nucleotides not matched to a gene: 11. Germline V gene sequence: CDR1 KGHSH, CDR2 LQKENI. This CDR3 contains 17 residues. This chain's CDR3 is CASSPTRPGQGAHEQYF. The CDR3 DNA reads TGTGCCAGCTCACCTACTAGACCGGGACAGGGGGCCCACGAGCAGTACTTC. Together with reference TRBV18 and TRBJ2-7, the CDR3 gives the full variable domain: NAGVMQNPRHLVRRRGQEARLRCSPMKGHSHVYWYRQLPEEGLKFMVYLQKENIIDESGMPKERFSAEFPKEGPSILRIQQVVRGDSAAYFCASSPTRPGQGAHEQYFGPGTRLTVT.

The chain uses TRBV4-2 and TRBJ1-4; TRBD1 is a possible D gene (5 bases). The V end was cut by 4 bases, the J end by 8 bases, with 17 bases between. The germline CDR1 and CDR2 sequences are LGHNA and YNFKEQ. The CDR3 has 15 residues. The CDR3: CASSRQGLVEEKLFF. The CDR3 coding sequence is TGTGCCAGCAGCCGCCAGGGCTTGGTAGAGGAAAAACTGTTTTTT.

The rearrangement links TRBV6-1 to TRBJ1-5; possibly TRBD1 for D (5 bases). The CDR3 contains 16 residues. Germline lookup yields CDR1 MNHNS and CDR2 SASEGT. Between the trimmed V and J ends, which lost 2 bases and 0 bases, there was a span of 11 bases. The CDR3 reads CASSEQGYYSNQPQHF. CDR3 in DNA: TGTGCCAGCAGTGAACAGGGTTATTATAGCAATCAGCCCCAGCATTTT.

A note on this clone: Compared with germline, one end of the junction differs, possibly owing to a read error. J is TRBJ2-5 and V is TRBV18; 7 nucleotides agree with TRBD2. Germline V lookup: CDR1 KGHSH, CDR2 LQKENI. This CDR3 comprises 15 residues. The CDR3 sequence: CASSQHSGSKETQYF. CDR3 sequence (DNA): TGTGCCAGCTCACAACATAGCGGGTCGAAAGAAACCCAGTACTTC. Full variable domain (rest looked up from reference TRBV18 and TRBJ2-5): NAGVMQNPRHLVRRRGQEARLRCSPMKGHSHVYWYRQLPEEGLKFMVYLQKENIIDESGMPKERFSAEFPKEGPSILRIQQVVRGDSAAYFCASSQHSGSKETQYFGPGTRLLVL.

The chain recombines TRBV18 with TRBJ1-4, with a possible D match to TRBD1 (5 bases). Trimming took 0 bases from V and 7 from J, leaving 12 bases between them. The germline CDR1 and CDR2 sequences are KGHSH and LQKENI. The CDR3 is 15 residues long. The CDR3: CASSPPGEGGEKLFF. CDR3 in DNA: TGTGCCAGCTCACCACCGGGGGAGGGTGGTGAAAAACTGTTTTTT.

V and J are TRBV11-2 and TRBJ1-1; D may be TRBD1 (5 bases). Germline V gene lookup returns CDR1 SGHAT and CDR2 FQNNGV. Trimming took off 0 bases at V and 3 bases at J, with 8 bases between the two ends. CDR3 length equals 14 residues. The CDR3 here is CASSLELGHTEAFF. CDR3 DNA sequence: TGTGCCAGCAGCTTAGAACTGGGGCACACTGAAGCTTTCTTT.

This chain links TRBV18 with TRBJ2-7; possible D gene TRBD1, 5 bases. The CDR3 totals 14 residues. Germline-derived CDR1 and CDR2 are KGHSH and LQKENI. V was shortened by 3 bases and J by 1 base, with 10 bases between the two germline ends. In nucleotides, the CDR3 is TGTGCCAGCTCACCTCAACAGGAATCCTACGAGCAGTACTTC. It encodes CASSPQQESYEQYF.